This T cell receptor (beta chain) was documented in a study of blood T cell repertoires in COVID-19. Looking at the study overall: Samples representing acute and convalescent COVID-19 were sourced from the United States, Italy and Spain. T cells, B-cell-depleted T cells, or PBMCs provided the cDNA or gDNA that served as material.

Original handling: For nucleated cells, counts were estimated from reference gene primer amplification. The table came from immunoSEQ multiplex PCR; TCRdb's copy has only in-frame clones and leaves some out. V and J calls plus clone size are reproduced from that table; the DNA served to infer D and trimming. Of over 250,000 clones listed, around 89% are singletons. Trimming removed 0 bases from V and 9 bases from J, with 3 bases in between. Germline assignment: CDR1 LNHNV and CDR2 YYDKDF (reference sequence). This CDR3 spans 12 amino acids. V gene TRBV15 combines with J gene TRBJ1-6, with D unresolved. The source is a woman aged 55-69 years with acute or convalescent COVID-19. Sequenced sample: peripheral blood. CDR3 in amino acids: CATSRDRSPLHF. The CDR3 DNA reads TGTGCCACCAGCAGAGATCGTTCACCCCTCCACTTT.